This entry lists 22 T cell receptor beta chains sequenced from one sample in a study of regulatory T cells in long-lasting Graves disease. Libraries of TCR beta came from iRepertoire HTBI primers plus Arm-PCR of CDR3 regions. TCRdb reprocessed the multiplex PCR reads with MiXCR, giving one entry per CDR3 protein. The sample shows 400,000 to 550,000 distinct CDR3 sequences, 15% of them seen only once. Documented time point: newly diagnosed GD, antithyroid drugs for less than 3 months. The TCR library was made from RNA extracted from PBMCs. In addition, the sample was reused for a study of T cells in Graves' hyperthyroidism and ophthalmopathy.

The source was peripheral blood mononuclear cells (PBMCs), collected at new diagnosis, from a patient treated with antithyroid drugs. The receptors were sampled from a woman in her 30s with Graves disease.

Notes on this clonotype: A much larger clone differs from this one at a single base, so this may be a read error. The V and J genes are TRBV5-1 and TRBJ2-1, with 12 positions matching TRBD2. Trimming cost V 2 bases and J 9 bases; bases outside gene matches: 6. In germline, CDR1 is SGHRS, CDR2 YFSETQ. The CDR3 length is 15 residues. CDR3 nucleotides: TGCGCCAGCAGCTTTACTAGCGGGAGGACCGTTGAGCAGTTCTTC. As protein: CASSFTSGRTVEQFF.

This clonotype was found many times. The chain is built from TRBV3-1 and TRBJ2-5; TRBD1 matches at 8 bases. In germline, CDR1 is LGHDT, CDR2 YNNKEL (reference sequence). The CDR3 spans 13 residues. After removal of 4 bases from V and 4 bases from J, the junction contained 2 bases not matched to a gene. CDR3 amino acids: CASSPDRGETQYF. CDR3 DNA: TGTGCCAGCAGCCCAGACAGGGGAGAGACCCAGTACTTC.

This clonotype was observed many times. This rearrangement joins TRBV6-2 or TRBV6-3 to TRBJ2-3; D possibly matches TRBD1 or TRBD2 (6 bases each). The V and J ends lost 6 bases and 2 bases respectively, with 30 bases between them. Germline V gives CDR1 MNHEY, CDR2 SVGEGT. The CDR3 extends over 20 amino acids. CDR3 in amino acids: CASSQMAKRTGAAITDTQYF. The CDR3, as DNA: TGTGCCAGCAGCCAAATGGCCAAACGGACGGGGGCGGCTATCACAGATACGCAGTATTTT.

Comment on this clonotype: A much bigger clone sits one base away, suggesting this may be a read error. The chain has TRBV11-2 and TRBJ1-1; D gene unclear. Deletions cut 4 bases from V and 5 bases from J, with 14 bases between. This CDR3 has 14 residues. The germline V gene has CDR1 SGHAT and CDR2 FQNNGV. The CDR3 loop is CASSSGGGLTEAFF. In DNA, the CDR3 is TGTGCCAGCAGCTCCGGTGGAGGGCTAACTGAAGCTTTCTTT.

This clonotype was seen a few times. The chain has TRBV3-1 and TRBJ1-2; D is perhaps TRBD1 (5 bases). Deletions cut 0 bases from V and 2 bases from J, with 19 bases between. Germline V gives CDR1 LGHDT, CDR2 YNNKEL (reference sequence). The CDR3 runs 18 residues. CDR3 loop: CASSQDPFWGYSNYGYTF. The CDR3 coding sequence is TGTGCCAGCAGCCAAGATCCCTTTTGGGGGTATTCAAACTATGGCTACACCTTC.

Many counts were recorded for this clonotype. The V gene is TRBV6-5, the J gene TRBJ2-1; 8 bases agree with TRBD1. J gave up 7 bases and V 4 bases, and 6 bases lay outside the gene matches. Germline V lookup: CDR1 MNHEY, CDR2 SVGAGI. The CDR3 loop spans 14 amino acids. CDR3 amino acids: CASSWGTGKNEQFF. The CDR3 nucleotides are TGTGCCAGCAGTTGGGGGACAGGCAAAAATGAGCAGTTCTTC.

In its sample, this clonotype was seen many times. This rearrangement joins TRBV6-6 to TRBJ1-1, with D possibly TRBD1 on 6 matching bases. The CDR3 is 17 residues long. Per germline, CDR1 MNHNY and CDR2 SVGAGI (reference sequence). V lost 0 bases and J 4 bases, leaving 18 bases between the germline ends. The CDR3 loop is CASSYSVQGASGTEAFF. DNA for the CDR3: TGTGCCAGCAGTTACTCGGTACAGGGAGCCTCAGGCACTGAAGCTTTCTTT.

The chain has TRBV12-3 or TRBV12-4 and TRBJ2-1; D is possibly TRBD2 (6 bases). The CDR3 has 15 residues. Trimming pared 1 base from V and 6 bases from J, leaving 13 bases between. The CDR3 nucleotides are TGTGCCAGCAGTTTAGAGACGGGAGTAAGCAATGAGCAGTTCTTC. It translates to CASSLETGVSNEQFF.

The chain couples TRBV12-3 or TRBV12-4 to TRBJ2-1, with 16 bases lining up with TRBD2. The V gene end was trimmed by 4 bases and the J gene end by 7 bases; junction bases not matched to a gene: 7. The CDR3 is 17 amino acids. Here the CDR3 DNA reads TGTGCCAGCAGTTCGGGGGGACTAGCGGGAGGGCCAAATGAGCAGTTCTTC. As protein: CASSSGGLAGGPNEQFF.

The rearrangement joins TRBV6-5 to TRBJ1-5; 7 bases map to TRBD1. Germline assignment: CDR1 MNHEY and CDR2 SVGAGI. The CDR3 consists of 15 residues. After removal of 0 bases from V and 6 bases from J, the junction contained 5 bases not matched to a gene. The DNA of the CDR3 is TGTGCCAGCAGTTACTCCAGGGGGTTTAGTCAGCCCCAGCATTTT. It specifies CASSYSRGFSQPQHF.

V usage is TRBV4-2 and J usage is TRBJ1-3; no reliable D call. The CDR3 spans 13 residues. The germline gives CDR1 LGHNA, CDR2 YNFKEQ. Trimming removed 0 bases from V and 5 bases from J, with 5 bases in between. The CDR3 sequence is CASSQDGRNTIYF. The CDR3 nucleotides read TGTGCCAGCAGCCAAGATGGTAGAAACACCATATATTTT.

This clonotype appeared a few times. The rearrangement uses TRBV5-6 and TRBJ2-7; 14 bases agree with TRBD2. The length of the CDR3 is 16 residues. With 4 bases clipped from V and 6 bases from J, the junction kept 9 bases outside the gene matches. Germline V CDR1 and CDR2: SGHDT, YYEEEE. This CDR3 is CASSLGLAGGVGEQYF. Here the CDR3 DNA reads TGTGCCAGCAGCCTCGGACTAGCGGGAGGTGTCGGCGAGCAGTACTTC. The full variable domain, its missing parts supplied by reference TRBV5-6 and TRBJ2-7, is DAGVTQSPTHLIKTRGQQVTLRCSPKSGHDTVSWYQQALGQGPQFIFQYYEEEERQRGNFPDRFSGHQFPNYSSELNVNALLLGDSALYLCASSLGLAGGVGEQYFGPGTRLTVT.

This clonotype was detected many times. This sequence joins TRBV18 and TRBJ2-7; perhaps TRBD1 as D (6 bases). Trimming shortened V by 2 bases and J by 7 bases, and 21 bases separated the two germline ends. Germline CDR1 KGHSH, CDR2 LQKENI. The CDR3 is 16 amino acids. The CDR3, as DNA: TGTGCCAGCTCACCATTGTCGGGACACCGACATGGGGAGCAGTACTTC. Translating it yields CASSPLSGHRHGEQYF.

A word on this clonotype: A much larger clone sits a single nucleotide away, making a read error possible. The chain joins TRBV6-1 to TRBJ1-2, with D perhaps TRBD1 (5 bases). The CDR3 contains 13 residues. CDR1 MNHNS and CDR2 SASEGT come from the germline V gene. The CDR3 here is CASSAQAPYGHTF. DNA for the CDR3: TGTGCCAGCAGTGCACAGGCTCCCTATGGCCACACCTTC.

This chain joins TRBV6-2 or TRBV6-3 and TRBJ1-3; D not certain. V was shortened by 2 bases and J by 8 bases, with 16 bases between the two germline ends. Germline V gene sequence: CDR1 MNHEY, CDR2 SVGEGT. The CDR3 covers 15 residues. The CDR3 DNA is TGTGCCAGCAGTTACCCAGGATTTGTCGGAGACACCATATATTTT. Translated, it gives CASSYPGFVGDTIYF.

In its sample, this clonotype was seen many times. Here the CDR3 reads CASSLKEGRETQYF. CDR3 nucleotide sequence: TGTGCCAGCAGTCTCAAGGAGGGCAGGGAGACCCAGTACTTC. The V gene is TRBV7-9, the J gene TRBJ2-5; tentatively, D is TRBD2 (6 bases). Germline V gene lookup returns CDR1 SEHNR and CDR2 FQNEAQ (reference sequence). Trimming pared 6 bases from V and 5 bases from J, leaving 16 bases between. This CDR3 region has 14 residues.

Of note for this clonotype: Given a far larger clone just one base away, this is likely a sequencing read error. The chain employs TRBV7-2 and TRBJ2-5; D is ambiguous. This CDR3 is 12 amino acids long. V lost 2 bases and J 0 bases, leaving 1 base between the germline ends. In germline, CDR1 is SGHTA, CDR2 FQGNSA. The CDR3 nucleotides read TGTGCCAGCAGCTTATACCAAGAGACCCAGTACTTC. It specifies CASSLYQETQYF. Drawing the rest from reference TRBV7-2 and TRBJ2-5, the complete variable domain is GAGVSQSPSNKVTEKGKDVELRCDPISGHTALYWYRQSLGQGLEFLIYFQGNSAPDKSGLPSDRFSAERTGGSVSTLTIQRTQQEDSAVYLCASSLYQETQYFGPGTRLLVL.

This clonotype occurred many times. V gene TRBV5-1 combines with J gene TRBJ2-7, with a weak D call TRBD2 (8 bases). CDR3 length equals 15 residues. The ends were cut back, 4 bases at V and 4 bases at J, with 18 bases in the middle. From germline, CDR1 is SGHRS and CDR2 YFSETQ. The CDR3 DNA reads TGCGCCAGCAGCCCGGGAGGGGGCGCATCTTACGAGCAGTACTTC. Its protein product is CASSPGGGASYEQYF.

This chain connects TRBV29-1 to TRBJ2-3, with a tentative D call TRBD2 (7 bases). Trimming stripped 0 bases from V and 2 bases from J, with 18 bases between. There are 17 residues in the CDR3. CDR1 is SQVTM and CDR2 is ANQGSEA in the germline V gene. CDR3 region: CSVEDSRDGGHTDTQYF. Here the CDR3 DNA reads TGCAGCGTTGAAGATTCAAGGGACGGGGGGCACACAGATACGCAGTATTTT.

The chain uses TRBV7-9 and TRBJ1-3, with no clear D. Germline-derived CDR1 and CDR2 are SEHNR and FQNEAQ (reference sequence). This CDR3 has 16 amino acids. V dropped 5 bases and J dropped 3 bases, with 17 bases sitting between them. DNA of the CDR3: TGTGCCAGCAGCGAGACTGGGGTCCCCGGTGGAAACACCATATATTTT. This codes for CASSETGVPGGNTIYF.

This clonotype was counted many times. The J gene is TRBJ2-7, the V gene TRBV5-1, with D perhaps TRBD2 (5 bases). There are 15 residues in the CDR3. V gave up 1 base and J gave up 3 bases, with 14 bases separating them. Per the germline V gene, CDR1 is SGHRS and CDR2 is YFSETQ. CDR3 region: CASSLSRGGGYEQYF. The CDR3 region has the DNA TGCGCCAGCAGCTTGTCCCGAGGAGGCGGCTACGAGCAGTACTTC.

Regarding this clonotype: This could be a read error, since a much larger clone is one nucleotide away. The chain is built from TRBV2 and TRBJ2-7; no reliable D call. The CDR3 consists of 14 residues. The germline V gene has CDR1 SNHLY and CDR2 FYNNEI. The V end lost 4 bases, the J end lost 7 bases, and 17 bases lay between the germline ends. Written as DNA, the CDR3 is TGTGCCAGCAGTGGACTGTACTCCTACAATGAGCAGTACTTC. Translating it yields CASSGLYSYNEQYF.